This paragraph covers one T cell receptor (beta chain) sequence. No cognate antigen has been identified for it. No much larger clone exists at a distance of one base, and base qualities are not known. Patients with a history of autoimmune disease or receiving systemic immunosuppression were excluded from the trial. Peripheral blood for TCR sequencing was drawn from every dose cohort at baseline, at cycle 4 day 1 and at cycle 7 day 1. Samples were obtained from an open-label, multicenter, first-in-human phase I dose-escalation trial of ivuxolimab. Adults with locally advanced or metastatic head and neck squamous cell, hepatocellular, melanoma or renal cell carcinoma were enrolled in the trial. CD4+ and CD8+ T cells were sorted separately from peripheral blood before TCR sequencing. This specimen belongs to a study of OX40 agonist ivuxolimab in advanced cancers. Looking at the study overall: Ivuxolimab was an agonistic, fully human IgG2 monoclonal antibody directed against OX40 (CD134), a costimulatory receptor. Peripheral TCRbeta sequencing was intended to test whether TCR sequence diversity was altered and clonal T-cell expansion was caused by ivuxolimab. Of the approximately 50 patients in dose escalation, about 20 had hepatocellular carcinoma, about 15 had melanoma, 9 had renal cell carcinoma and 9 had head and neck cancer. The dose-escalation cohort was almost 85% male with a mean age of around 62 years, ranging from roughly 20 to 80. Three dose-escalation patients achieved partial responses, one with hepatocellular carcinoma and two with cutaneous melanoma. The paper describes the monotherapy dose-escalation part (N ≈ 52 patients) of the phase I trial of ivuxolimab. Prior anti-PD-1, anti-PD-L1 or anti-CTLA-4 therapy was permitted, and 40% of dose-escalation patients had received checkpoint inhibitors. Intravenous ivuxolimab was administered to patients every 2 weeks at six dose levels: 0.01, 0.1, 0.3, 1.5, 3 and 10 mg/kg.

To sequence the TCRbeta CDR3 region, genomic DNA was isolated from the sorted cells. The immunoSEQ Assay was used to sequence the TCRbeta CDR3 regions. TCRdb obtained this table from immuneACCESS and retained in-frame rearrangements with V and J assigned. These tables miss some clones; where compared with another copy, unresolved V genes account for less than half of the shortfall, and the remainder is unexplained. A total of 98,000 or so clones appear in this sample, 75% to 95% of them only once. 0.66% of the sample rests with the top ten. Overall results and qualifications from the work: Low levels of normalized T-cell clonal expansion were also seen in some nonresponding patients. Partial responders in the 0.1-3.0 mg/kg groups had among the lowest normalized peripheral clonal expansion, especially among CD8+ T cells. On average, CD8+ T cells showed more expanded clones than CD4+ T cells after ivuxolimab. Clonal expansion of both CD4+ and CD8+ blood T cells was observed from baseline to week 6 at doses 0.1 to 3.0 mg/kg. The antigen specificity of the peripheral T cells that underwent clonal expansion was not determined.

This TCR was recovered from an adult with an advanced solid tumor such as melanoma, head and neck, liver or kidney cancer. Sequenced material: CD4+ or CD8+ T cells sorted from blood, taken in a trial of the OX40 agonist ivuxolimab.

The DNA is TGCGCCAGCAAGAAGTCGGGAGGGATCTACGAGCAGTACTTC. It codes for CASKKSGGIYEQYF. The V and J segments used are TRBV5-1 and TRBJ2-7; TRBD2 matches 8 bases in the middle. Compared with germline, V lacks 6 bases and J lacks 3 bases; bases without a gene match: 8. The CDR1 and CDR2 encoded by the germline V gene are SGHRS and YFSETQ. The CDR3 sequence holds 14 residues, the cysteine and phenylalanine included. The only DNA kept is the CDR3, 42 bases in frame from the first base. The full variable domain, with segments outside the CDR3 supplied by the reference TRBV5-1 and TRBJ2-7 proteins, appears as KAGVTQTPRYLIKTRGQQVTLSCSPISGHRSVSWYQQTPGQGLQFLFEYFSETQRNKGNFPGRFSGRQFSNSRSEMNVSTLELGDSALYLCASKKSGGIYEQYFGPGTRLTVT.